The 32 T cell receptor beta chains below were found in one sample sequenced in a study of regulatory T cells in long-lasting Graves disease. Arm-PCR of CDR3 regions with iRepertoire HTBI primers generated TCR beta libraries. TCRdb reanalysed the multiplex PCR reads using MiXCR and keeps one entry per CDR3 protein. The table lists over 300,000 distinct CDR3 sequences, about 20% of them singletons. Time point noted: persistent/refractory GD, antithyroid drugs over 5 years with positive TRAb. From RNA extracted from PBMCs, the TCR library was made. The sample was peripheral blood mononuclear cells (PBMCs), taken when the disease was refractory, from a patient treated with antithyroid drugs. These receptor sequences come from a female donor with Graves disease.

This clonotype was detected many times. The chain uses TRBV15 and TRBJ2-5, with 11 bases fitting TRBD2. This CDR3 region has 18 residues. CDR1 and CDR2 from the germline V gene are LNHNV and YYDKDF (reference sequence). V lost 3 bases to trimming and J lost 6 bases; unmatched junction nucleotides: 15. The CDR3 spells CATSSGPGLAGGQQTQYF. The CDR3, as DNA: TGTGCCACCAGCAGCGGGCCGGGGCTAGCGGGGGGCCAGCAGACCCAGTACTTC.

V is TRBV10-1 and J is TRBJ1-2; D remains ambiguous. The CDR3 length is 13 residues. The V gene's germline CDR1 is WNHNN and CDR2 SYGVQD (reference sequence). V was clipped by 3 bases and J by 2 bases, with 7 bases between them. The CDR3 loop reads CASSEARNYGYTF. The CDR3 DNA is TGCGCCAGCAGTGAAGCCCGAAACTATGGCTACACCTTC.

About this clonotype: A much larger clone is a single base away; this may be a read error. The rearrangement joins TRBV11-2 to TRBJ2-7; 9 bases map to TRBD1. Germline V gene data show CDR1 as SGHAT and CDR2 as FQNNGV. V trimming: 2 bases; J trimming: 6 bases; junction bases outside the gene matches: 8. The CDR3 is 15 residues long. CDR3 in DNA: TGTGCCAGCAGCTTAATAGACACAGGGGGCTCCGAGCAGTACTTC. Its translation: CASSLIDTGGSEQYF.

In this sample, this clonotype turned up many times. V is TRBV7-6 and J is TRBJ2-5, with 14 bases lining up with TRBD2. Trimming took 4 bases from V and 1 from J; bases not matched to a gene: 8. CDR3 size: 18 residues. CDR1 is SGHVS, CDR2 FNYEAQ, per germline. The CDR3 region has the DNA TGTGCCAGCAGCTCCTCCGGGACTAGCGGGGGTTTCCAAGAGACCCAGTACTTC. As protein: CASSSSGTSGGFQETQYF.

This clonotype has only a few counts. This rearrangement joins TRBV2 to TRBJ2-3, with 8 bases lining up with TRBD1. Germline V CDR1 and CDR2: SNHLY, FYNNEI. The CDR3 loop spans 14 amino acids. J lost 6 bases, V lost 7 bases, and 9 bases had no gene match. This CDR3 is CASKPGQAFDTQYF. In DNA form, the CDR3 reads TGTGCCAGCAAACCGGGACAGGCCTTCGATACGCAGTATTTT.

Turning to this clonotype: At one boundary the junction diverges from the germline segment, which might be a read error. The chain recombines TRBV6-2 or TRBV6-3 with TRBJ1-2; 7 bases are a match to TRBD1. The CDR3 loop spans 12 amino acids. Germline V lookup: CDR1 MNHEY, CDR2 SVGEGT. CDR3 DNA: TGTGTCAGCAGGCGACAGGGCTATGGCTACACCTTC. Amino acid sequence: CVSRRQGYGYTF.

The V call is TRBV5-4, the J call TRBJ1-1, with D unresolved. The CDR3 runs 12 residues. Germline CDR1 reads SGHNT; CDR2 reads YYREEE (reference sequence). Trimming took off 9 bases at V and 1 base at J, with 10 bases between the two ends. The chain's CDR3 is CATASTNTEAFF. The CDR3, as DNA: TGTGCCACTGCCAGCACGAACACTGAAGCTTTCTTT. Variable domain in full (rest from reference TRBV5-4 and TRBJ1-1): ETGVTQSPTHLIKTRGQQVTLRCSSQSGHNTVSWYQQALGQGPQFIFQYYREEENGRGNFPPRFSGLQFPNYSSELNVNALELDDSALYLCATASTNTEAFFGQGTRLTVV.

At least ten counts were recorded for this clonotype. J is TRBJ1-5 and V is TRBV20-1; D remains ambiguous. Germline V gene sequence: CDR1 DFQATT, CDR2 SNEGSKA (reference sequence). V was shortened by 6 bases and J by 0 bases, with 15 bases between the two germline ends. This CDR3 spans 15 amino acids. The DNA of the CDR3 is TGCAGTGCCGCGATCCGGTCTTATAGCAATCAGCCCCAGCATTTT. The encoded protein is CSAAIRSYSNQPQHF.

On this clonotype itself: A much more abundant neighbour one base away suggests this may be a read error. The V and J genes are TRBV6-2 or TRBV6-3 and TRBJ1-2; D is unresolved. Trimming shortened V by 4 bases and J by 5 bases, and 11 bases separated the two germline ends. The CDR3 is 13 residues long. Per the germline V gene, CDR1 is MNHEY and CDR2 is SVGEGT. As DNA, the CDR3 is TGTGCCAGCAGTTCGGCGTCCGATTATGGCTACACCTTC. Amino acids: CASSSASDYGYTF.

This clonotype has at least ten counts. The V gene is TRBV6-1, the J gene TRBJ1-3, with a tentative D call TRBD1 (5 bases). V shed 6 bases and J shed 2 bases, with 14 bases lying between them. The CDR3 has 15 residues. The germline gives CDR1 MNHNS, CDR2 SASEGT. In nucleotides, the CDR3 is TGTGCCAGCAGGGGAGACAGAGGACCTGGAAACACCATATATTTT. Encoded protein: CASRGDRGPGNTIYF.

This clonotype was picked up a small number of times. The CDR3 DNA reads as TGCAGCGTTGAAGTACCCCTGTGGGAGGCTTCCAGCCCTGGAAACACCATATATTTT. This translates into CSVEVPLWEASSPGNTIYF. The rearrangement links TRBV29-1 to TRBJ1-3; D not resolved. The germline V gene has CDR1 SQVTM and CDR2 ANQGSEA. V gave up 1 base and J gave up 2 bases, with 24 bases separating them. The CDR3 runs 19 residues.

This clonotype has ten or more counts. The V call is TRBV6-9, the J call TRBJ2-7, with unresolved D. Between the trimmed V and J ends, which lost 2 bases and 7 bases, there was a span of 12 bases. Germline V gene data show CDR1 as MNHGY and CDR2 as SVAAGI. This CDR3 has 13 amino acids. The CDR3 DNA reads TGTGCCAGCAGTTATGGCAGCTACGAGGAGCAGTACTTC. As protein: CASSYGSYEEQYF.

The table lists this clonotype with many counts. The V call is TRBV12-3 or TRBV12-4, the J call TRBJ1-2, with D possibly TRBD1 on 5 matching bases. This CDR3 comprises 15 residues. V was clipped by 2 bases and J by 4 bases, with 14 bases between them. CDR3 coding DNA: TGTGCCAGCAGTTTAAGGCGGGGGGTAGTCTATGGCTACACCTTC. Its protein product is CASSLRRGVVYGYTF.

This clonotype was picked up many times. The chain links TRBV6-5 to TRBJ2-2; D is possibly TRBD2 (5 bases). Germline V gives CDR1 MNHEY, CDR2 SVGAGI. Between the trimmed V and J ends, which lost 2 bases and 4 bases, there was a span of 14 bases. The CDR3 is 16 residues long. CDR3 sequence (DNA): TGTGCCAGCAGTTACGAGAGGCTAGCCGCCACCGGGGAGCTGTTTTTT. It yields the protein CASSYERLAATGELFF.

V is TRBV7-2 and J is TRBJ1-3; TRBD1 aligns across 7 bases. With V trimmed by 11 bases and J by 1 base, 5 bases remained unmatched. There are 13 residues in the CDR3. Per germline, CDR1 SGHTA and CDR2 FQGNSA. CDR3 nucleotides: TGTGCCTTCACAGGGGTATCTGGAAACACCATATATTTT. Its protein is CAFTGVSGNTIYF.

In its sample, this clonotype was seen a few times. The CDR3 sequence: CASSSPGTGAPGANVLTF. The CDR3 coding sequence is TGTGCCAGCAGCTCACCCGGGACAGGGGCCCCTGGGGCCAACGTCCTGACTTTC. This chain connects TRBV7-9 to TRBJ2-6, with TRBD1 matching 10 bases. This CDR3 comprises 18 residues. From germline, CDR1 is SEHNR and CDR2 FQNEAQ (reference sequence). The trim removed 4 bases at V and 2 bases at J, leaving 8 bases unmatched. Full variable domain (outside the CDR3, taken from reference TRBV7-9 and TRBJ2-6): DTGVSQNPRHKITKRGQNVTFRCDPISEHNRLYWYRQTLGQGPEFLTYFQNEAQLEKSRLLSDRFSAERPKGSFSTLEIQRTEQGDSAMYLCASSSPGTGAPGANVLTFGAGSRLTVL.

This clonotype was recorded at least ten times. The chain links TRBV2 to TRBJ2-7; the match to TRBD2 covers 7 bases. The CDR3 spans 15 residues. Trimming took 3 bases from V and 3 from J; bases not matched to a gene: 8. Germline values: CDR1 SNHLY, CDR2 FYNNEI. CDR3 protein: CASSDSRGGFYEQYF. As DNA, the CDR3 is TGTGCCAGCAGTGACAGTCGCGGGGGATTCTACGAGCAGTACTTC.

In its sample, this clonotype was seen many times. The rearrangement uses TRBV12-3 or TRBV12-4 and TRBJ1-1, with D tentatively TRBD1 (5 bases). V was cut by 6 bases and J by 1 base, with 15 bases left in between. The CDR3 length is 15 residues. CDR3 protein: CASRATGRGNTEAFF. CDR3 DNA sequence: TGTGCCAGCAGGGCGACTGGGAGGGGGAACACTGAAGCTTTCTTT.

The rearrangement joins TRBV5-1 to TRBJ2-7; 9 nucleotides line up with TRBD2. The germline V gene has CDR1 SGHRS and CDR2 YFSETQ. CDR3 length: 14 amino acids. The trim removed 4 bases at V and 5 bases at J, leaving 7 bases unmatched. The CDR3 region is CASSPAGLAHEQYF. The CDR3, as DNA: TGCGCCAGCAGCCCGGCAGGACTAGCGCACGAGCAGTACTTC.

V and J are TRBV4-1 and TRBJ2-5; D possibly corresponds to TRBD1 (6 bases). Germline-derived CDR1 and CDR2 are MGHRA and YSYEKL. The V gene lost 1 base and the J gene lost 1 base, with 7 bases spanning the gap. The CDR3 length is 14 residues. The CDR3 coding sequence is TGCGCCAGCAGCCAAGGGACAGCCCAAGAGACCCAGTACTTC. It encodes CASSQGTAQETQYF.

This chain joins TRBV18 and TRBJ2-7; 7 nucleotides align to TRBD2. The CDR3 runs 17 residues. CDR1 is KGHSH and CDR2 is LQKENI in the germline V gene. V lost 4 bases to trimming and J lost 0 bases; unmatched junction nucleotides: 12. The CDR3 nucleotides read TGTGCCAGCTCACGGACCATTGGGGGGGGAAGCTCCTACGAGCAGTACTTC. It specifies CASSRTIGGGSSYEQYF.

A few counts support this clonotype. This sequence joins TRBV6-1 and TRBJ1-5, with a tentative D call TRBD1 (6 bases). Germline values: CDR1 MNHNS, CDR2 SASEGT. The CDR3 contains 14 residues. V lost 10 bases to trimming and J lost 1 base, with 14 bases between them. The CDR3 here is CATSRQASNQPQHF. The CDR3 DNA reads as TGTGCCACCAGCCGACAGGCAAGCAATCAGCCCCAGCATTTT.

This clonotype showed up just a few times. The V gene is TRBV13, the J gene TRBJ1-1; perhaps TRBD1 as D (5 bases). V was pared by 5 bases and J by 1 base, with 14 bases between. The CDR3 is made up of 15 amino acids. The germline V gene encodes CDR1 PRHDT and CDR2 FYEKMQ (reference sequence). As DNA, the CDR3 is TGTGCCAGCAGCGAGGCCGGGACTTGGAACACTGAAGCTTTCTTT. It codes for CASSEAGTWNTEAFF.

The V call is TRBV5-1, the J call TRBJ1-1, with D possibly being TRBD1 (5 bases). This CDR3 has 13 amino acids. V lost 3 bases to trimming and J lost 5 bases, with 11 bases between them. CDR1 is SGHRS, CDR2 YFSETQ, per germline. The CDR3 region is CASSSWEGTEAFF. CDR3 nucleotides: TGCGCCAGCAGCTCTTGGGAGGGGACTGAAGCTTTCTTT.

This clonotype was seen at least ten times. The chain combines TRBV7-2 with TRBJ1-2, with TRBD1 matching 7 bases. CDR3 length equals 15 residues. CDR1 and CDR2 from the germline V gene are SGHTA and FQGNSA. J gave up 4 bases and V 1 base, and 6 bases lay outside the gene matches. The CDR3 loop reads CASSLGSGDSYGYTF. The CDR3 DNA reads TGTGCCAGCAGCTTAGGGTCCGGGGACAGCTATGGCTACACCTTC.

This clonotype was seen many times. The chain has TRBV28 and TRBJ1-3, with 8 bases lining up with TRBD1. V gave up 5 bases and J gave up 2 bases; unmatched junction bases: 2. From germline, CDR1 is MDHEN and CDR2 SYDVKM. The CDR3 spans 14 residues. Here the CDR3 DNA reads TGTGCCAGCAGTCCGGACAGGGCTGGAAACACCATATATTTT. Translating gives CASSPDRAGNTIYF.

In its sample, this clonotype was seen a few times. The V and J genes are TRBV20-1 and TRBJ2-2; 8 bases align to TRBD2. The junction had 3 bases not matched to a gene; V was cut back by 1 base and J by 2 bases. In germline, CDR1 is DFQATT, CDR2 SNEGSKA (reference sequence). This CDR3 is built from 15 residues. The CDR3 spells CSARVSGINTGELFF. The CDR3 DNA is TGCAGTGCTAGAGTTAGCGGGATTAACACCGGGGAGCTGTTTTTT.

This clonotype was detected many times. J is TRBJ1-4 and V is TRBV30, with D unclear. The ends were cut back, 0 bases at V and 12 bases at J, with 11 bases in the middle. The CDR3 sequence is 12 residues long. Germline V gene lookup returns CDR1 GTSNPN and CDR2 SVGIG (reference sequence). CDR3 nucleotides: TGTGCCTGGAGTGTAGGAGGTGTGGAACTGTTTTTT. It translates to CAWSVGGVELFF.

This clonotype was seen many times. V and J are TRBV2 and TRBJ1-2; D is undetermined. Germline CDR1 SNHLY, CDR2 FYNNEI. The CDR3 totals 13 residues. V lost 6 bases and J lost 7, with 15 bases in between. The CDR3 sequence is CASRSEGGAGYTF. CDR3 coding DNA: TGTGCCAGCAGGAGCGAGGGTGGTGCTGGCTACACCTTC.

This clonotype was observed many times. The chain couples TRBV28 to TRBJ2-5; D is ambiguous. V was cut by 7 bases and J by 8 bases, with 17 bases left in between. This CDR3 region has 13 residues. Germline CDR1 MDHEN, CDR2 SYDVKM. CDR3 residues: CASKDGGISTQYF. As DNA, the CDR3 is TGTGCCAGCAAGGACGGCGGCATAAGCACCCAGTACTTC.

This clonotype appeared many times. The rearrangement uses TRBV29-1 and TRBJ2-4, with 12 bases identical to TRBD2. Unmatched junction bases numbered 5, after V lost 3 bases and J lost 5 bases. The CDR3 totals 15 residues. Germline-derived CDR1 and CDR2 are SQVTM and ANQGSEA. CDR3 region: CSVDGTSGYENIQYF. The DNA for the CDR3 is TGCAGCGTTGATGGGACTAGCGGGTATGAAAACATTCAGTACTTC.

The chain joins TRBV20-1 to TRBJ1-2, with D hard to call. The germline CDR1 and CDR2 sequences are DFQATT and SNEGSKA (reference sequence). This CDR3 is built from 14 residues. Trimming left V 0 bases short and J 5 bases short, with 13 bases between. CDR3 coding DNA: TGCAGTGCTAGAGATAAACGAAGAGGGTATGGCTACACCTTC. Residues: CSARDKRRGYGYTF.